The 27 T cell receptor beta chains in this list originate from one sample, sequenced in a study of CXCR3-negative and CXCR3-positive naive CD8 T cells. Researchers prepared the TRB cDNA libraries using 5' RACE with UMI labels. TCRdb reprocessed the 5' RACE reads and reports one entry per CDR3 protein, with no DNA. The clone table shows about 98,000 distinct CDR3 sequences, with the ten largest holding nearly 0.85%. No antigen has been assigned to these receptors. Whole-study results and caveats: Against CXCR3-negative naive cells, CXCR3-positive naive cells showed more hydrophobic TRB CDR3s.

The sequenced material came from naive CXCR3+ CD8+ T cells from blood. The subset denotes: CD45RO-CCR7+CD27+CD95- naive CD8+ T cells expressing CXCR3 (TNR3+). These receptor sequences come from a human donor in good health. Some clones in this sample may be carry-over from other donors' samples.

The chain combines TRBV24-1 with TRBJ2-5; the TCRdb call, TRBD1, lacks DNA for checking. The CDR3 spans 16 residues. Germline V gene sequence: CDR1 KGHDR, CDR2 SFDVKD. The CDR3 reads CATSDLSDPEQETQYF.

This rearrangement joins TRBV7-9 to TRBJ2-2; TCRdb outputs TRBD1, but without DNA this stays unchecked. Germline CDR1 is SEHNR and CDR2 is FQNEAQ (reference sequence). CDR3 length: 15 amino acids. This CDR3 is CASSPAGGLPGELFF.

CDR3 in amino acids: CASSPGPNIQYF. The rearrangement links TRBV28 to TRBJ2-4; without DNA, the TCRdb call of TRBD2 cannot be checked. The CDR3 spans 12 residues. Germline assignment: CDR1 MDHEN and CDR2 SYDVKM.

The V gene is TRBV15, the J gene TRBJ2-1. There are 14 residues in the CDR3. Germline V lookup: CDR1 LNHNV, CDR2 YYDKDF (reference sequence). The CDR3: CATSDRGSYNEQFF.

The genes are TRBV20-1 and TRBJ2-7; TCRdb outputs TRBD2, but without DNA this stays unchecked. The CDR3 is 13 residues long. CDR1 and CDR2 from the germline V gene are DFQATT and SNEGSKA (reference sequence). CDR3 region: CSADHSGVYEQYF.

The V gene is TRBV19, the J gene TRBJ2-1; TCRdb lists TRBD2, though no DNA is available to test this call. The length of the CDR3 is 16 residues. Germline V CDR1 and CDR2: LNHDA, SQIVND (reference sequence). CDR3 loop: CASSIYNGRPDNEQFF.

This chain connects TRBV6-1 to TRBJ1-5. The CDR3 is 16 residues long. CDR1 and CDR2 from the germline V gene are MNHNS and SASEGT. The CDR3 sequence: CASSQGVGREDQPQHF.

The genes are TRBV15 and TRBJ2-3. Germline V lookup: CDR1 LNHNV, CDR2 YYDKDF (reference sequence). The CDR3 is made up of 14 amino acids. The CDR3 loop is CATSREKNTDTQYF.

CDR3 in amino acids: CASSYVGRGGYTF. The chain recombines TRBV6-5 with TRBJ1-2; the TRBD1 assignment by TCRdb is unverifiable without DNA. The CDR3 is 13 amino acids. Germline V CDR1 and CDR2: MNHEY, SVGAGI.

The V and J genes are TRBV20-1 and TRBJ2-1; TCRdb lists TRBD2, though no DNA is available to test this call. This CDR3 is 15 amino acids long. CDR1 is DFQATT, CDR2 SNEGSKA, per germline (reference sequence). CDR3 sequence: CSATLLAEPYNEQFF.

V gene TRBV3-1 combines with J gene TRBJ2-7. CDR1 is LGHDT, CDR2 YNNKEL, per germline (reference sequence). The CDR3 sequence is 13 residues long. The CDR3 sequence is CASSGQGPYEQYF.

V and J are TRBV6-5 and TRBJ2-7; the D call of TRBD1 rests on TCRdb alone, since no DNA is present to check it. This CDR3 contains 15 residues. From germline, CDR1 is MNHEY and CDR2 SVGAGI. CDR3 sequence reads: CASSQGLGTPYEQYF.

The chain combines TRBV29-1 with TRBJ1-3. Germline CDR1 is SQVTM and CDR2 is ANQGSEA. The CDR3 is 16 amino acids. CDR3 residues: CSAHAAGERSGNTIYF.

The chain recombines TRBV10-3 with TRBJ2-7. Germline loops: CDR1 ENHRY, CDR2 SYGVKD. This CDR3 contains 16 residues. CDR3 sequence: CAISESKTRVSHEQYF.

The chain couples TRBV30 to TRBJ2-5; TCRdb outputs TRBD1, but without DNA this stays unchecked. The germline V gene encodes CDR1 GTSNPN and CDR2 SVGIG (reference sequence). CDR3 length: 14 amino acids. The CDR3 sequence: CAWGWGGAGETQYF.

The chain links TRBV18 to TRBJ2-7; the TCRdb call, TRBD1, lacks DNA for checking. This CDR3 is 16 amino acids long. Per the germline V gene, CDR1 is KGHSH and CDR2 is LQKENI. The CDR3 sequence is CASSGGQTEMSYEQYF. Full variable domain (rest looked up from reference TRBV18 and TRBJ2-7): NAGVMQNPRHLVRRRGQEARLRCSPMKGHSHVYWYRQLPEEGLKFMVYLQKENIIDESGMPKERFSAEFPKEGPSILRIQQVVRGDSAAYFCASSGGQTEMSYEQYFGPGTRLTVT.

This chain joins TRBV4-1 and TRBJ2-1; TCRdb's D call of TRBD1 is untestable without DNA. Germline V gives CDR1 MGHRA, CDR2 YSYEKL. CDR3 size: 15 residues. This CDR3 reads CASSRIRQGYNEQFF.

The chain is built from TRBV2 and TRBJ2-7. Germline CDR1 and CDR2: SNHLY and FYNNEI. This CDR3 has 11 amino acids. CDR3 amino acids: CARQGPYEQYF.

V and J are TRBV12-3 or TRBV12-4 and TRBJ1-2; TCRdb's D call of TRBD1 is untestable without DNA. The CDR3 runs to 15 residues. Here the CDR3 reads CASSFAGGRTIGYTF.

J is TRBJ2-7 and V is TRBV29-1; TCRdb gives TRBD2 as the D gene, but with no DNA this cannot be confirmed. This CDR3 contains 14 residues. The germline CDR1 and CDR2 sequences are SQVTM and ANQGSEA. CDR3 sequence: CSVSGHALLYEQYF.

The CDR3 sequence: CATSDRVLMETQYF. The V gene is TRBV15, the J gene TRBJ2-5; TCRdb's D call of TRBD1 is untestable without DNA. Germline loops: CDR1 LNHNV, CDR2 YYDKDF (reference sequence). CDR3 length: 14 amino acids. Drawing the rest from reference TRBV15 and TRBJ2-5, the complete variable domain is DAMVIQNPRYQVTQFGKPVTLSCSQTLNHNVMYWYQQKSSQAPKLLFHYYDKDFNNEADTPDNFQSRRPNTSFCFLDIRSPGLGDTAMYLCATSDRVLMETQYFGPGTRLLVL.

V gene TRBV4-3 combines with J gene TRBJ2-1; TCRdb returns TRBD1, unconfirmable since there is no DNA. Germline assignment: CDR1 LGHNA and CDR2 YSLEER. This CDR3 region has 18 residues. The CDR3 is CASSQTDRAGGLYNEQFF.

J is TRBJ2-5 and V is TRBV29-1; TCRdb's D call, TRBD1, is unchecked because there is no DNA. CDR3 length: 13 residues. Germline CDR1 reads SQVTM; CDR2 reads ANQGSEA. CDR3 residues: CSVERQSQETQYF.

The gene calls are TRBV15 and TRBJ2-1; TCRdb gives TRBD1 as the D gene, but with no DNA this cannot be confirmed. CDR1 is LNHNV, CDR2 YYDKDF, per germline (reference sequence). This CDR3 has 18 residues. The CDR3 here is CATSRSGRLRTGENEQFF. Filled out from reference TRBV15 and TRBJ2-1, the complete variable domain reads DAMVIQNPRYQVTQFGKPVTLSCSQTLNHNVMYWYQQKSSQAPKLLFHYYDKDFNNEADTPDNFQSRRPNTSFCFLDIRSPGLGDTAMYLCATSRSGRLRTGENEQFFGPGTRLTVL.

The chain carries TRBV5-1 and TRBJ2-3; TCRdb proposes TRBD1, but this gene call is untestable without DNA. CDR1 and CDR2 from the germline V gene are SGHRS and YFSETQ. The CDR3 totals 13 residues. Here the CDR3 reads CASGEYRPDTQYF.

The CDR3 sequence: CASSPGRPSGELFF. The J gene is TRBJ2-2, the V gene TRBV28; TCRdb's D call of TRBD1 is untestable without DNA. Germline V gives CDR1 MDHEN, CDR2 SYDVKM. The CDR3 spans 14 residues.

The chain employs TRBV5-6 and TRBJ2-4; TCRdb selects TRBD1, and the lack of DNA leaves this call unchecked. CDR1 and CDR2 (germline): SGHDT, YYEEEE. The CDR3 runs to 13 residues. The CDR3: CASSSGQQNIQYF.